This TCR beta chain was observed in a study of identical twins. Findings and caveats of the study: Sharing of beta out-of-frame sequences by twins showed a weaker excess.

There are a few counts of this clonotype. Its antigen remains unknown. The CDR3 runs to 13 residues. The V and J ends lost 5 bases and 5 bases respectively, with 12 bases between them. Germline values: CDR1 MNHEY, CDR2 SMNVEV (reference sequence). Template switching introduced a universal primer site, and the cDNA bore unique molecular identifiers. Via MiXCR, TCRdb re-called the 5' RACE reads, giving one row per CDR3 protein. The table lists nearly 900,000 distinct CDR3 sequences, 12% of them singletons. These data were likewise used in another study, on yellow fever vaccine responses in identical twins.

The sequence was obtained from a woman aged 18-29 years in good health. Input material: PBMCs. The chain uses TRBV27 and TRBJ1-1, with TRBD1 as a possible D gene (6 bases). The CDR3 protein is CASSQGGFTEAFF. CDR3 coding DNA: TGTGCCAGCAGTCAAGGGGGGTTTACTGAAGCTTTCTTT.